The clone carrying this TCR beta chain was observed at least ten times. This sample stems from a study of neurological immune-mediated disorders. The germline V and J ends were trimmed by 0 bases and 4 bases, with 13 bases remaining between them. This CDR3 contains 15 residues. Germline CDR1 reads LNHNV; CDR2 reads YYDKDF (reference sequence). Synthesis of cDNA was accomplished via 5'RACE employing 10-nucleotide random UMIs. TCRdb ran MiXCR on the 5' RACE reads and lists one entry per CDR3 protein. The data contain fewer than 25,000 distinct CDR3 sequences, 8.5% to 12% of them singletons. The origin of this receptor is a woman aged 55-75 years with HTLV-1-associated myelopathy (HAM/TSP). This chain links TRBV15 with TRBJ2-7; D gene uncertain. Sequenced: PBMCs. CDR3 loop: CATSRDPGPDYEQYF. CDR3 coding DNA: TGTGCCACCAGCAGAGATCCCGGGCCAGATTACGAGCAGTACTTC.